These 32 T cell receptor beta chains came from one sample sequenced in a study of OX40 agonist ivuxolimab in advanced cancers. The method was immunoSEQ multiplex PCR; TCRdb's version includes in-frame clones alone and lacks a portion of them. This repertoire shows over 40,000 clones, more than 70% found once; its top ten account for 20% to 30%. Here the sequenced sample was CD4+ or CD8+ T cells sorted from blood, taken in a trial of the OX40 agonist ivuxolimab. The receptor source for this set is an adult with an advanced solid tumor such as melanoma, head and neck, liver or kidney cancer.

The chain recombines TRBV19 with TRBJ2-7; D possibly uses TRBD1 or TRBD2 (5 bases each). Germline CDR1 reads LNHDA; CDR2 reads SQIVND (reference sequence). The CDR3 length is 14 residues. Between the trimmed V and J ends, which lost 3 bases and 3 bases, there was a span of 12 bases. The CDR3 protein is CASSISLGDYEQYF. The CDR3 DNA is TGTGCCAGTAGTATCTCCCTGGGGGACTACGAGCAGTACTTC.

The chain uses TRBV28 and TRBJ2-1; the D is unclear. Trimming left V 5 bases short and J 9 bases short, with 14 bases between. The CDR3 is 13 residues long. The germline V gene encodes CDR1 MDHEN and CDR2 SYDVKM. In DNA form, the CDR3 reads TGTGCCAGCAGTCCTACATCATGGGGTGAGCAGTTCTTC. Encoded protein: CASSPTSWGEQFF.

This chain joins TRBV18 and TRBJ2-7; 8 positions agree with TRBD2. Germline CDR1 KGHSH, CDR2 LQKENI. The V and J ends lost 3 bases and 2 bases, in that order; junction bases with no gene match: 6. CDR3 length: 15 amino acids. For the CDR3, the DNA is TGTGCCAGCTCACCGACCGGGGGGGGCGCCTACGAGCAGTACTTC. Translating gives CASSPTGGGAYEQYF.

This chain uses TRBV7-9 with TRBJ1-2; a weak D match, TRBD1 (5 bases). V gave up 6 bases and J gave up 8 bases, with 13 bases separating them. Germline values: CDR1 SEHNR, CDR2 FQNEAQ (reference sequence). CDR3 length: 12 residues. The CDR3 DNA follows: TGTGCCAGCAGTAGGGGCCTCAGGGGCTACACCTTC. As protein: CASSRGLRGYTF.

J is TRBJ2-7 and V is TRBV5-1; weak D call: TRBD2 (5 bases). The ends were cut back, 2 bases at V and 0 bases at J, with 12 bases in the middle. The CDR3 has 15 amino acids. CDR1 is SGHRS and CDR2 is YFSETQ in the germline V gene. CDR3 nucleotides: TGCGCCAGCAGCTTTGATGCTAGCAGCTCCTACGAGCAGTACTTC. Translated, it gives CASSFDASSSYEQYF.

This clone showed up just once. This chain links TRBV19 with TRBJ2-7; 8 positions match TRBD1. Germline CDR1 and CDR2: LNHDA and SQIVND (reference sequence). After removal of 5 bases from V and 6 bases from J, the junction contained 6 bases not matched to a gene. The CDR3 consists of 13 residues. The CDR3, as DNA: TGTGCCAGTAGTCAGGGGGCGGGTGGCGAGCAGTACTTC. Translating gives CASSQGAGGEQYF.

The genes are TRBV30 and TRBJ2-7; unclear D gene. Trimming stripped 0 bases from V and 6 bases from J, with 6 bases between. The V gene's germline CDR1 is GTSNPN and CDR2 SVGIG (reference sequence). The CDR3 spans 11 residues. Here the CDR3 DNA reads TGTGCCTGGAGTGTATCCCTCGAGCAGTACTTC. Translated, it gives CAWSVSLEQYF.

The V gene is TRBV7-3, the J gene TRBJ2-1; 9 nucleotides line up with TRBD2. After removal of 5 bases from V and 5 bases from J, the junction contained 13 bases not matched to a gene. Germline V gene sequence: CDR1 SGHTA, CDR2 FQGTGA. The CDR3 covers 17 residues. CDR3 protein: CASSIYLSGRENNEQFF. The CDR3 DNA sequence: TGTGCCAGCAGCATCTACCTTAGCGGGAGAGAGAACAATGAGCAGTTCTTC.

The rearrangement links TRBV27 to TRBJ1-1; tentative D call: TRBD1 (6 bases). There are 15 residues in the CDR3. The germline V and J ends were trimmed by 0 bases and 4 bases, with 12 bases remaining between them. The germline V gene encodes CDR1 MNHEY and CDR2 SMNVEV (reference sequence). For the CDR3, the DNA is TGTGCCAGCAGTTTATCAGGGACATCCCCCACTGAAGCTTTCTTT. Its protein product is CASSLSGTSPTEAFF.

J is TRBJ2-3 and V is TRBV27; D may be TRBD2 (5 bases). Trimming took 3 bases from V and 2 from J, leaving 9 bases between them. Germline assignment: CDR1 MNHEY and CDR2 SMNVEV (reference sequence). The CDR3 length is 14 residues. Here the CDR3 reads CASSFWGDTDTQYF. The CDR3, as DNA: TGTGCCAGCAGTTTTTGGGGAGACACAGATACGCAGTATTTT.

The chain carries TRBV21-1 and TRBJ1-1; the table's TRBD1 call for D was not verified on the DNA. TRBV21-1 is annotated as a pseudogene. The CDR3 totals 17 residues. CDR3 sequence reads: CASSKVGHQNPNTEAFF. The CDR3 region has the DNA TGTGCCAGCAGCAAAGTGGGACACCAAAACCCAAACACTGAAGCTTTCTTT.

This rearrangement joins TRBV15 to TRBJ1-3, with D perhaps TRBD1 (6 bases). V was clipped by 5 bases and J by 1 base, with 18 bases between them. Germline V gene data show CDR1 as LNHNV and CDR2 as YYDKDF (reference sequence). This CDR3 has 17 residues. CDR3 in amino acids: CATSPGGNRVSGNTIYF. CDR3 coding DNA: TGTGCCACCAGCCCAGGTGGGAACAGGGTGTCTGGAAACACCATATATTTT.

The V gene is TRBV30, the J gene TRBJ2-7; possible D gene TRBD1, 7 bases. Trimming cost V 4 bases and J 1 base, with 11 bases left between them. This CDR3 region has 13 residues. Germline V gene sequence: CDR1 GTSNPN, CDR2 SVGIG (reference sequence). The chain's CDR3 is CAWIPGGSYEQYF. CDR3 nucleotide sequence: TGTGCCTGGATCCCAGGGGGGTCCTACGAGCAGTACTTC.

This clone was seen more than once but under ten times. The chain couples TRBV28 to TRBJ1-5; no clear D. The CDR3 covers 15 residues. CDR1 and CDR2 (germline): MDHEN, SYDVKM. Trimming removed 1 base from V and 6 bases from J, with 13 bases in between. The CDR3 spells CASSLSQILIQPQHF. The CDR3, as DNA: TGTGCCAGCAGTTTATCCCAGATTCTCATTCAGCCCCAGCATTTT.

The V call is TRBV5-5, the J call TRBJ1-5, with D unclear. Between the trimmed V and J ends, which lost 4 bases and 7 bases, there was a span of 15 bases. CDR1 and CDR2 (germline): SGHKS, YYEKEE (reference sequence). The CDR3 covers 14 residues. CDR3 amino acids: CASSHTGGKQPQHF. The CDR3 nucleotides read TGTGCCAGCAGCCACACGGGCGGGAAACAGCCCCAGCATTTT.

Concerning this clone: A much larger clone differs by one base, so this may be a read error. This CDR3 is also generated by other DNA sequences in the sample. The chain's CDR3 is CASSTSGSSYEQYF. Here the CDR3 DNA reads TGTGCCAGTAGTACGAGCGGGTCCTCCTATGAGCAGTACTTC. The chain carries TRBV19 and TRBJ2-7, with a weak D call TRBD2 (6 bases). The length of the CDR3 is 14 residues. The germline gives CDR1 LNHDA, CDR2 SQIVND (reference sequence).

This rearrangement joins TRBV28 to TRBJ2-5, with D possibly TRBD2 on 5 matching bases. The CDR3 sequence is 16 residues long. The germline V and J ends were trimmed by 3 bases and 4 bases, with 18 bases remaining between them. The germline V gene encodes CDR1 MDHEN and CDR2 SYDVKM. CDR3 region: CASSLSGDPRPETQYF. Here the CDR3 DNA reads TGTGCCAGCAGTTTGAGCGGAGACCCTAGGCCAGAGACCCAGTACTTC.

This chain uses TRBV2 with TRBJ2-4, with D perhaps TRBD1 or TRBD2 (5 bases each). Trimming shortened V by 3 bases and J by 9 bases, and 18 bases separated the two germline ends. Germline V CDR1 and CDR2: SNHLY, FYNNEI. The length of the CDR3 is 15 residues. This CDR3 is CASSEPGAKIGIQYF. CDR3 in DNA: TGTGCCAGCAGTGAGCCCGGGGCCAAAATAGGCATTCAGTACTTC.

The chain has TRBV7-6 and TRBJ2-1; 9 positions agree with TRBD2. Germline CDR1 and CDR2: SGHVS and FNYEAQ. The junction had 8 bases not matched to a gene; V was cut back by 8 bases and J by 0 bases. This CDR3 region has 16 residues. The CDR3 sequence is CASALSGGSSYNEQFF. DNA of the CDR3: TGTGCCAGCGCCTTGAGCGGGGGGAGCTCCTACAATGAGCAGTTCTTC.

The rearrangement joins TRBV30 to TRBJ2-2; possibly TRBD2 for D (6 bases). The germline V gene encodes CDR1 GTSNPN and CDR2 SVGIG (reference sequence). This CDR3 is 14 amino acids long. V lost 2 bases and J 5 bases, leaving 12 bases between the germline ends. The CDR3 bases are TGTGCCTGGAGTTTTCTTGGGGGGACCGGGGAGCTGTTTTTT. This encodes CAWSFLGGTGELFF.

This sequence joins TRBV19 and TRBJ2-1; 11 nucleotides align to TRBD2. Germline V gene lookup returns CDR1 LNHDA and CDR2 SQIVND (reference sequence). V dropped 6 bases and J dropped 6; count of bases not matched to a gene: 7. This CDR3 is 15 amino acids long. The CDR3 nucleotides are TGTGCCAGTAGGGTACTAGCGGGGGCCGGCAATGAGCAGTTCTTC. Amino acid sequence: CASRVLAGAGNEQFF.

V is TRBV5-6 and J is TRBJ2-3, with D possibly matching TRBD2 (6 bases). The germline V gene encodes CDR1 SGHDT and CDR2 YYEEEE. V was trimmed by 0 bases and J by 3 bases, leaving 8 bases between them. The CDR3 spans 14 residues. CDR3 coding DNA: TGTGCCAGCAGCTTGGAGGAGGGGACAGATACGCAGTATTTT. Its translation is CASSLEEGTDTQYF.

DNA of the CDR3: TGTGCCAGCAGCGTAGCGGCGGGGGAGCTGTTTTTT. Amino acids: CASSVAAGELFF. This rearrangement joins TRBV9 to TRBJ2-2; D uncertain. Per the germline V gene, CDR1 is SGDLS and CDR2 is YYNGEE. V was shortened by 0 bases and J by 8 bases, with 5 bases between the two germline ends. The CDR3 is made up of 12 amino acids.

This clone was recorded a few times. The chain carries TRBV6-4 and TRBJ1-2; D might be TRBD1 (6 bases). Deletions cut 5 bases from V and 8 bases from J, with 21 bases between. This CDR3 has 15 residues. Germline lookup yields CDR1 MRHNA and CDR2 SNTAGT. The CDR3 DNA is TGTGCCAGCAGTATAGACGGGGGGGCGATCTACGGCTACACCTTC. Residues: CASSIDGGAIYGYTF.

V and J are TRBV28 and TRBJ2-7, with D perhaps given as TRBD1 or TRBD2 (5 bases each). Germline V CDR1 and CDR2: MDHEN, SYDVKM. The CDR3 is 14 residues long. Trimming removed 8 bases at V and 3 bases at J, with 17 bases between. The CDR3, as DNA: TGTGCCAGCGAGGGTGGGCAGGGCCTCTACGAGCAGTACTTC. The encoded protein is CASEGGQGLYEQYF.

In nucleotides, the CDR3 is TGTGCCAGTAGTATAAATCTTGCTCCCTACAATGAGCAGTTCTTC. Residues: CASSINLAPYNEQFF. The J gene is TRBJ2-1, the V gene TRBV19; D uncertain. V shed 2 bases and J shed 2 bases, with 10 bases lying between them. This CDR3 contains 15 residues. CDR1 is LNHDA, CDR2 SQIVND, per germline (reference sequence). The full variable domain, rest sourced from reference TRBV19 and TRBJ2-1, is DGGITQSPKYLFRKEGQNVTLSCEQNLNHDAMYWYRQDPGQGLRLIYYSQIVNDFQKGDIAEGYSVSREKKESFPLTVTSAQKNPTAFYLCASSINLAPYNEQFFGPGTRLTVL.

The chain employs TRBV19 and TRBJ2-1, with 7 nucleotides matching TRBD1. The ends lost 4 bases at V and 1 base at J; junction bases unmatched: 10. Per germline, CDR1 LNHDA and CDR2 SQIVND (reference sequence). CDR3 length: 17 amino acids. The CDR3 loop reads CASSNTLGGRSYNEQFF. The DNA for the CDR3 is TGTGCCAGTAGTAACACATTAGGGGGCCGATCCTACAATGAGCAGTTCTTC.

This chain uses TRBV30 with TRBJ2-7; D gene uncertain. The length of the CDR3 is 16 residues. Trimming stripped 1 base from V and 2 bases from J, with 18 bases between. Germline V gives CDR1 GTSNPN, CDR2 SVGIG (reference sequence). In DNA form, the CDR3 reads TGTGCCTGGAGTGCCCTAGAAGAGTGGTCAACCTACGAGCAGTACTTC. It translates to CAWSALEEWSTYEQYF.

This clone was picked up one time. The gene calls are TRBV9 and TRBJ2-1; either TRBD1 or TRBD2 may supply D (6 bases each). CDR3 length: 17 residues. The germline CDR1 and CDR2 sequences are SGDLS and YYNGEE. V shed 0 bases and J shed 0 bases, with 13 bases lying between them. CDR3 DNA: TGTGCCAGCAGCGTAGACGGGGGCCAAGGCTCCTACAATGAGCAGTTCTTC. This codes for CASSVDGGQGSYNEQFF.

This sequence joins TRBV5-1 and TRBJ1-1; 7 bases agree with TRBD1. CDR3 size: 14 residues. V lost 5 bases, J lost 0 bases, and 4 bases stayed unmatched. CDR1 and CDR2 (germline): SGHRS, YFSETQ. The CDR3 bases are TGCGCCAGCAGGTTCAGGGGGGTGAACACTGAAGCTTTCTTT. As protein: CASRFRGVNTEAFF.

The CDR3 sequence is CASSRDYYEQYF. The CDR3 DNA follows: TGTGCCAGCAGCCGGGACTACTACGAGCAGTACTTC. This chain uses TRBV7-9 with TRBJ2-7, with 7 bases that match TRBD2. The trim removed 5 bases at V and 3 bases at J, leaving 1 base unmatched. This CDR3 contains 12 residues. Germline V CDR1 and CDR2: SEHNR, FQNEAQ (reference sequence).

The chain employs TRBV5-8 and TRBJ2-5; D may be TRBD1 (5 bases). This CDR3 has 14 residues. The V end lost 2 bases, the J end lost 1 base, and 9 bases lay between the germline ends. CDR1 is SGHTS and CDR2 is YDEGEE in the germline V gene. The CDR3 protein is CASSFYRPQETQYF. CDR3 bases: TGTGCCAGCAGCTTTTACAGGCCCCAAGAGACCCAGTACTTC.